This TCR beta chain was profiled in a study of CD8+ T cells in alopecia areata listed by TCRdb under 2018. Broadly, across the study: The treated patients, all with moderate-to-severe alopecia areata, were enrolled in an open-label pilot trial of oral tofacitinib given at 5 to 10 mg twice daily. RNA came from the PAXgene miRNA kit for fixed scalp, the miRNeasy kit for PBMCs, and the RNeasy kit for mouse skin. The study used high-throughput TCRbeta sequencing to examine T cell clonal expansion in alopecia areata, in both the C3H/HeJ mouse model and human patients. TCRbeta CDR3 regions were amplified by immunoSEQ multiplex PCR with 35 Vbeta forward and 13 Jbeta reverse primers. Disease severity in treated patients was measured with the SALT score, which quantifies the percentage of affected scalp surface area. In humans, TCRbeta sequencing was performed on scalp tissue and on sorted CD4+ and CD8+ peripheral blood T cells from healthy controls and from patients with patchy or totalis/universalis alopecia areata. Patients stayed on tofacitinib for 6 to 18 months and then had 6 months of follow-up off drug so that delayed response and recurrence could be assessed. Scalp clonality was compared across normal scalp (n=4), patchy alopecia areata scalp (n=8), and alopecia totalis/universalis scalp (n=8). Tofacitinib-treated patients had biopsies at baseline and at 4 and 24 weeks of treatment, with a later scalp biopsy in several patients. Broader findings and caveats from the paper: Because the treated cohort was small and had only one nonresponder, larger studies are needed to examine links between baseline CD8+ expansion and response. Many expanded lesional clones were found to persist in scalp and blood during tofacitinib treatment, and relapse after treatment cessation may be partly explained by this persistence. Unlike mouse skin, which is dominated by gammadelta T cells, normal human skin has resident alphabeta T cells that are also sequenced, and this complicates analysis of the scalp TCR repertoire. Tofacitinib significantly decreased scalp clonality and the number of expanded CD8+ clones among the top 100 scalp clones. Compared with mice, TCR sequences shared between patients were less clear, possibly partly because of HLA diversity across the patient population. Compared with normal scalp, lesional scalp, particularly in alopecia totalis/universalis, had higher clonality and more expanded CD8+ clones, which suggests antigenic drive.

The label giving this sample's time point can be read as: around 28 days on oral tofacitinib. In the paper's terms, the treatment or condition label means: oral pan-JAK inhibitor, 5-10 mg twice daily. From alopecia areata patients, peripheral blood was collected along with lesional scalp punch biopsies. After PBMCs were isolated by density centrifugation and stained for CD3, CD4 and CD8, a FACSAria was used to sort CD4+ and CD8+ T cells. CDR1 LNHDA and CDR2 SQIVND are derived from the germline V gene (reference sequence). The CDR3 runs 14 amino acids, cysteine and phenylalanine included. Only the CDR3 portion is preserved as DNA: 42 bases, with reading frame beginning at the first base. V sheds 4 bases and J sheds 0 bases, leaving 9 bases between their ends. On this clone itself: Its antigen is unknown. No much larger clonotype is one base removed from it; base qualities were not supplied.

The library relied on the immunoSEQ multiplex PCR assay. RNA was extracted from all samples and reverse transcribed into cDNA, which served as template for TCR sequencing. First-strand cDNA was synthesized using SuperScript III with a 2:1 mix of oligo-dT and random hexamers. A synthetic immune receptor repertoire was used to measure amplification bias, and any remaining bias was corrected computationally. On the authors' methods: After raw reads were preprocessed to remove errors, the CDR3 was defined following IMGT conventions as running from the conserved cysteine to phenylalanine. Clonality was calculated as 1 minus Shannon entropy normalized by log2 of the number of productive unique TCRs. Whether each scalp clone was CD4 or CD8 was inferred by checking scalp TCRbeta sequences against the CD4 and CD8 repertoires from sorted blood. TCRdb provides this immuneACCESS table in a form limited to in-frame rearrangements. Some clones are lacking; in checked studies, under half of them reflect an unresolved V gene, and why the rest are absent is not known. V, J and clone size derive from that table, while D and trimming were established from the DNA sequence. Here the sample has approximately 140,000 clones; more than 85% occur a single time. The ten most abundant clones make up roughly 13% of the sample.

The clonotype comes from a human donor with alopecia areata. Sample: CD8+ T cells sorted from blood, taken at week 4, from a patient treated with tofacitinib. Recombination joined TRBV19 with TRBJ1-1; the D gene is unclear. At the DNA level, the sequence is TGTGCCAGTAGTAACCAGGATTTGAACACTGAAGCTTTCTTT. It specifies CASSNQDLNTEAFF.